The 6 T cell receptor beta chains listed next were all sequenced from one sample in a study of blood T cell repertoires in COVID-19. Data came from immunoSEQ multiplex PCR; TCRdb stores just in-frame clones and leaves some out. Of around 300,000 clones in the sample, about nine tenths were seen once. The specimen sequenced was PBMCs or T cells enriched from blood (not recorded which). Receptors were obtained from a woman in her 30s who had recovered from COVID-19.

This clone was seen a single time. This chain connects TRBV3-1 (or the pseudogene TRBV3-2) to TRBJ1-1; 7 bases are shared with TRBD1. The germline V gene has CDR1 LGHDT and CDR2 YNNKEL (reference sequence). CDR3 length equals 16 residues. V shed 4 bases, J shed 0 bases, and the junction held 8 bases outside the gene matches. DNA of the CDR3: TGTGCCAGCAGCCTCGGACAGGTTCTCATGAACACTGAAGCTTTCTTT. Its translation: CASSLGQVLMNTEAFF.

The chain recombines TRBV11-2 with TRBJ2-1; tentative D call: TRBD2 (5 bases). Germline V gives CDR1 SGHAT, CDR2 FQNNGV. The V end lost 4 bases, the J end lost 3 bases, and 16 bases lay between the germline ends. The CDR3 spans 16 residues. The CDR3 spells CASSSVESGNYNEQFF. As DNA, the CDR3 is TGTGCCAGCAGCTCCGTTGAAAGCGGAAACTACAATGAGCAGTTCTTC.

This clone was detected a few times. The genes are TRBV25-1 and TRBJ1-3; D gene uncertain. Deletions cut 4 bases from V and 0 bases from J, with 7 bases between. Germline lookup yields CDR1 MGHDK and CDR2 SYGVNS. This CDR3 has 14 residues. The CDR3 bases are TGTGCCAGCAGTGTCCCTTCCTCTGGAAACACCATATATTTT. Translation gives CASSVPSSGNTIYF.

This clone came up a few times. The rearrangement joins TRBV7-3 to TRBJ2-3; D gene ambiguous. The CDR3 has 13 amino acids. Germline lookup yields CDR1 SGHTA and CDR2 FQGTGA. With 8 bases removed from V and 2 bases from J, the gap between germline ends came to 11 bases. This chain's CDR3 is CASRLQNTDTQYF. The CDR3 DNA follows: TGTGCCAGCCGACTGCAAAACACAGATACGCAGTATTTT.

This clone was seen only once. The genes are TRBV11-1 and TRBJ2-1, with TRBD1 as a possible D gene (6 bases). With 5 bases removed from V and 0 bases from J, the gap between germline ends came to 11 bases. CDR3 length: 15 amino acids. Germline V gives CDR1 SGHAT, CDR2 FQDESV (reference sequence). CDR3 amino acids: CASSMMDSSYNEQFF. CDR3 nucleotide sequence: TGTGCCAGCAGCATGATGGACAGCTCCTACAATGAGCAGTTCTTC.

The rearrangement joins TRBV25-1 to TRBJ2-2; a possible D gene is TRBD1 (5 bases). Trimming removed 3 bases from V and 0 bases from J, with 8 bases in between. The germline CDR1 and CDR2 sequences are MGHDK and SYGVNS. There are 15 residues in the CDR3. The CDR3 loop is CASSDLGANTGELFF. CDR3 bases: TGTGCCAGCAGTGATTTAGGGGCGAACACCGGGGAGCTGTTTTTT. The full variable domain, its missing parts supplied by reference TRBV25-1 and TRBJ2-2, is EADIYQTPRYLVIGTGKKITLECSQTMGHDKMYWYQQDPGMELHLIHYSYGVNSTEKGDLSSESTVSRIRTEHFPLTLESARPSHTSQYLCASSDLGANTGELFFGEGSRLTVL.